This T cell receptor beta chain is drawn from a study of cytomegalovirus exposure and HLA in healthy donors (dated by TCRdb to about 2017). Describing the broader study: In an earlier analysis of under 750 of the donors, 250 to 350 Gb of sequence data and approximately 120 million unique TCR beta sequences from 150 million to 200 million T cells were reported. Approximately 300 gigabases of sequencing data and around 85 million unique TCR sequences made up an early release that covered around 640 HLA-typed donors. Of the 300 to 400 genotyped donors, around 81% fell in the genetic ancestry cluster associated with self-reported Caucasian donors. The study aimed to test whether cataloging public T cell receptors could reveal signatures of past pathogen exposure. The T cell repertoires of around 730 subjects were profiled by immunosequencing and related to cytomegalovirus serostatus. In addition to the first cohort of 650 to 800 subjects, a separate validation cohort of approximately 110 different subjects was used. To predict cytomegalovirus infection status, the study brought together high-throughput TCR immunosequencing, statistical association of individual TCRs with disease status, and machine learning. A later analysis re-analyzed previously published TCR beta repertoires from 500 to 700 donors and added high-resolution HLA genotyping to study TCR occurrence patterns. In the later analysis, no new phenotypic data were used to find candidate immune exposures; instead, reliance was placed on TCR beta sequences and their occurrence across donors. To decide whether each TCR beta V gene segment behaved as functional or pseudogenic, an earlier analysis of some 580 of the donors relied on high-throughput TCR beta sequencing. Alongside the repertoire data, information on donor age, sex, ethnicity and CMV serostatus was compiled. A later genetic analysis used genome-wide SNP genotypes for about 65% of the 666 donors, treating that subset as a discovery cohort. Every discovery cohort repertoire had been produced on one sequencing platform. Class I and class II HLA loci were covered by the typing at four-digit resolution. Typing coverage differed by locus: A, B, C, DRB1 and DQB1 were typed in roughly 620-630 donors, DQA1 in 500 to 550, DPA1 in around 580, and DPB1 in around 490. About five DR-DQ haplotypes were treated as single units for association and clustering because of strong linkage in the cohort. Across 398 genotyped donors of the cohort, an average of roughly 250,000 unique TCR beta nucleotide sequences per donor were sequenced, and approximately 17% of those sequences were non-productive. Broader findings and caveats from the paper: According to a later genetic analysis, donors in an Asian-associated ancestry cluster had fewer N-insertions in productive TCRs than the approximately 670-donor mean. In vitro tests confirmed that a few of the cytomegalovirus-associated TCR beta chains recognize cytomegalovirus antigens. For the cohort, immune exposure information was limited to CMV serostatus. A further reported finding was that TCR beta sequences accurately predicted the HLA-A and HLA-B alleles for most subjects in the first cohort. Because counts were too low, roughly 16 rarely observed V segments, including chromosome 9 orphons, were left out of the earlier analysis of roughly 600 of the donors. Correlated functional status among segregating V segments might be attributable to linkage disequilibrium, but an unknown experimental factor could not be ruled out. Presence/absence analyses assumed roughly uniform sequencing depth across donors, an assumption that may not hold. The classifier was reported to diagnose cytomegalovirus status with high specificity and sensitivity in both the original and validation cohorts. The cohort was sequenced for TCR beta chains only, and without alpha or paired-chain data the features that could be detected were limited. A later analysis reported that several top co-occurrence clusters appeared linked to parvovirus B19, influenza, CMV and Epstein-Barr virus. The sequencing pipeline was judged likely to have produced a cluster of highly shared sequence variants as a technical artifact. In a later analysis, the rate of TCR association differed among HLA loci, with DRB1 alleles having the most associated TCRs and HLA-C alleles having the fewest. The study listed approximately 150 TCR beta chains as associated with cytomegalovirus. In a later analysis, most CMV-associated TCR beta chains were found to appear HLA-restricted, with HLA associations seemingly driven largely by CMV exposure. Across donors, most TCR sequences were observed very rarely, whereas some public TCRs were present in many individuals. Because the 87-base-pair reads could not distinguish some IMGT-functional V segments, including TRBV6-2 and TRBV6-3, those segments were excluded. In an earlier analysis of approximately 590 of the donors, most TCR beta V segments appeared in productive rearrangements about 90% or about 30% of the time, broadly matching IMGT annotations. In a later genetic analysis, a missense DCLRE1C variant was associated with V-gene and J-gene trimming of TCR beta chains, and the association was replicated in an independent cohort. When HLA alleles, especially DR and DQ, strongly co-occurred, TCR associations were difficult to assign to individual alleles. The authors suggested that the approach could potentially be generalized to other disease states and immunological phenotypes. Because some donors lacked HLA typing at each locus, the association tests relied only on the typed subset. A later analysis found that HLA-associated TCR beta chains were more clonally expanded and had lower generation probabilities than equally common non-associated chains. Specific HLA alleles were associated with 15,000 to 20,000 TCR beta sequences at a false discovery rate of 0.05 in a later analysis.

Library construction relied on the immunoSEQ multiplex PCR assay. For the multiplex PCR, a mixture combining 60 forward primers for TCR Vbeta segments and 13 reverse primers for TCR Jbeta segments was used. Amplification of the CDR3 region of rearranged TCR beta genes was performed with a multiplex PCR assay on genomic DNA. On the Illumina HiSeq System, the amplified TCR beta libraries were sequenced as 87-base-pair reads. In the source study's methods: A later analysis counted tens of millions of unique TCR beta chains across the 690 or so repertoires, and some 11 million of these chains were shared by at least two donors. To remove PCR and sequencing errors, raw reads were error-corrected and collapsed into unique sequences using a nearest-neighbor algorithm that merged closely related sequences. To assign V, D and J gene segments, CDR3 sequences were aligned to IMGT reference sequences. For a sequence to be retained, a match of at least six nucleotides to both a V gene segment and a J gene segment was required. A rearrangement was called productive if the CDR3 had no stop codons and remained in frame with V and J, and every other rearrangement was called non-productive. Following IMGT convention, CDR3 was defined as the stretch from the second conserved V-encoded cysteine up to the conserved J-encoded phenylalanine. The earlier analysis of about 560 of the donors excluded any sequence lacking an unambiguous match to a single V gene segment. An earlier analysis of some 500 of the donors classified V segments as functional when productive rearrangements were above 56.7% and as segregating when the standard deviation between donors was above 5%. A statistical classification framework was built for diagnosing cytomegalovirus status from the catalog of TCR beta chain sequences. A later analysis assigned V and J genes by comparing TCR nucleotide sequences with IMGT/GENE-DB human TR gene sequences. A later analysis assigned CDR3 sequences and most-parsimonious VDJ recombination scenarios with the TCRdist pipeline. A later analysis defined each TCR beta chain by its CDR3 amino acid sequence plus V-gene family, and excluded reads lacking a unique V-gene family. In a later analysis, approximately 640 highly shared, low-generation-probability nucleotide sequences were removed to address suspected cross-contamination and a sequencing artifact. For each public chain, a later analysis derived a clonal expansion index from normalized ranks of inferred template counts within each repertoire. In a later analysis, generation probabilities were computed using a VDJ recombination model fitted to out-of-frame rearrangements, and the results were checked against IGoR. In a later analysis, hypergeometric tests were used to score TCR-TCR, TCR-HLA and TCR-CMV co-occurrence, with a repertoire-size bias correction applied to TCR pairs. To estimate false discovery rates, a later analysis permuted the HLA or CMV assignments 20 times. A later analysis grouped co-occurring TCRs with DBSCAN, adding TCRdist sequence similarity when clustering within HLA-allele-positive subsets. Co-occurrence clustering excluded repertoires with fewer than 30,000 or more than 120,000 public chains, plus five with anomalous nucleotide sharing. This is the immuneACCESS table as TCRdb keeps it, with only in-frame sequences that have V and J called. A part of the clones is gone; compared with another copy, unresolved V genes explain less than half, and the rest is unexplained. The D gene and trimming were derived from the DNA, and the V and J assignments and clone size from that table. The sample table holds 150,000 to 190,000 clones, of which around 80% were seen once. The ten largest clones capture over 1.1% of the sample.

The cohort consisted of 666 healthy bone marrow donors. Cohort members were all nominally healthy when sampled, although unrecorded immune exposures were likely present. The donor tested CMV seronegative and was one of the 352 seronegative cohort members. A peripheral blood sample was collected from each donor, and TCR beta sequencing was performed on peripheral blood mononuclear cells. Genomic DNA was extracted from the blood cell samples with the Qiagen DNeasy Blood Extraction Kit. This clone was recorded a few times. Its antigen is still unknown. No base qualities exist here, and no much larger clone lies one base off it. From the germline V gene, CDR1 is KGHSH and CDR2 is LQKENI. Unmatched junction bases come to 4, with V trimmed by 0 bases and J by 4 bases. The CDR3 runs 16 residues from the cysteine to the phenylalanine. Of the read, only the CDR3 DNA is kept; its 48 bases are in frame from base 1.

The source of this sequence is a man aged 18 to 30 in good health and CMV-seronegative. What was sequenced was PBMCs. Recombination linked TRBV18 to TRBJ2-1, and TRBD2 aligns with 9 junction nucleotides. CDR3 sequence: CASSPPSSGGYNEQFF. The nucleotides read TGTGCCAGCTCACCACCCAGTAGCGGGGGTTACAATGAGCAGTTCTTC.